The 16 T cell receptor beta chains below all came from one sample that was sequenced in a study of T cells in Graves' hyperthyroidism and ophthalmopathy. The TCR beta CDR3 regions underwent amplification using RNA transcripts as the source. With the HTBI primer set, the TCR CDR3 went through a first round of RT-PCR. Each CDR3 protein is one row after TCRdb ran MiXCR on the multiplex PCR reads. The sample carries more than 500,000 distinct CDR3 sequences, around 15% recorded once. What was sequenced was blood. The receptors come from a woman between 25 and 40 years old with Graves' ophthalmopathy.

This clonotype was picked up many times. The V call is TRBV12-3 or TRBV12-4, the J call TRBJ2-1, with 9 nucleotides matching TRBD1. This CDR3 comprises 15 residues. J gave up 6 bases and V 7 bases, and 10 bases lay outside the gene matches. CDR3 in amino acids: CASNRPGQGGNEQFF. DNA of the CDR3: TGTGCCAGCAACAGACCGGGACAGGGTGGCAATGAGCAGTTCTTC.

This clonotype was seen ten or more times. The genes are TRBV20-1 and TRBJ2-5; possible D gene TRBD1, 7 bases. The CDR3 covers 15 residues. The ends were cut back, 1 base at V and 5 bases at J, with 17 bases in the middle. Germline V CDR1 and CDR2: DFQATT, SNEGSKA (reference sequence). The CDR3 spells CSARVGGGVWETQYF. The CDR3 DNA reads TGCAGTGCTAGAGTAGGAGGGGGCGTTTGGGAGACCCAGTACTTC.

The chain is built from TRBV5-1 and TRBJ1-4; D gene ambiguous. V was shortened by 0 bases and J by 7 bases, with 13 bases between the two germline ends. The germline CDR1 and CDR2 sequences are SGHRS and YFSETQ. The CDR3 is made up of 15 amino acids. The CDR3 bases are TGCGCCAGCAGCTTGGCCTCAAGGGAGGGTGAAAAACTGTTTTTT. Encoded protein: CASSLASREGEKLFF.

This clonotype occurred many times. The chain links TRBV12-3 or TRBV12-4 to TRBJ1-3, with D unclear. This CDR3 has 11 residues. The germline V and J ends were trimmed by 3 bases and 10 bases, with 7 bases remaining between them. This CDR3 is CASSFVGTIYF. CDR3 coding DNA: TGTGCCAGCAGTTTTGTCGGAACCATATATTTT.

The chain uses TRBV7-9 and TRBJ1-5; maybe TRBD1 (5 bases). Trimming cost V 6 bases and J 5 bases, with 14 bases left between them. This CDR3 is 14 amino acids long. Germline CDR1 reads SEHNR; CDR2 reads FQNEAQ (reference sequence). CDR3 residues: CASSPGKNHQPQHF. CDR3 nucleotides: TGTGCCAGCAGTCCAGGGAAGAACCATCAGCCCCAGCATTTT.

This clonotype has a count of ten or more. V usage is TRBV11-2 and J usage is TRBJ2-5; possibly TRBD1 for D (6 bases). Germline CDR1 SGHAT, CDR2 FQNNGV. The CDR3 extends over 17 amino acids. V was shortened by 5 bases and J by 4 bases, with 23 bases between the two germline ends. The CDR3 loop reads CASSQNLKGGGSETQYF. The CDR3 coding sequence is TGTGCCAGCAGCCAAAACCTCAAAGGGGGTGGGTCAGAGACCCAGTACTTC.

The V call is TRBV20-1, the J call TRBJ1-1; 7 nucleotides agree with TRBD1. Germline V gene lookup returns CDR1 DFQATT and CDR2 SNEGSKA (reference sequence). V trimming: 0 bases; J trimming: 10 bases; junction bases outside the gene matches: 5. The CDR3 consists of 12 residues. This CDR3 reads CSAREMTGRAFF. The CDR3 region has the DNA TGCAGTGCTAGAGAAATGACAGGGCGAGCTTTCTTT.

This clonotype was detected ten times or more. The chain employs TRBV5-1 and TRBJ2-7; D ambiguous. V lost 1 base, J lost 2 bases, and 10 bases lay in between. From germline, CDR1 is SGHRS and CDR2 YFSETQ. The CDR3 consists of 14 residues. CDR3 in DNA: TGCGCCAGCAGCTTGCAGGCTGACACCTACGAGCAGTACTTC. Amino acid sequence: CASSLQADTYEQYF.

The V gene is TRBV27, the J gene TRBJ2-3, with D tentatively TRBD2 (6 bases). Germline CDR1 reads MNHEY; CDR2 reads SMNVEV (reference sequence). V dropped 4 bases and J dropped 2 bases, with 7 bases sitting between them. This CDR3 comprises 13 residues. CDR3 in DNA: TGTGCCAGCAGTTGGGGGGACACAGATACGCAGTATTTT. Protein: CASSWGDTDTQYF.

The rearrangement links TRBV6-9 to TRBJ2-7, with a weak D call TRBD1 (6 bases). Per the germline V gene, CDR1 is MNHGY and CDR2 is SVAAGI. Trimming stripped 3 bases from V and 2 bases from J, with 14 bases between. The CDR3 is made up of 15 amino acids. CDR3 residues: CASSYRRQVPYEQYF. In nucleotides, the CDR3 is TGTGCCAGCAGTTACCGGAGACAGGTCCCCTACGAGCAGTACTTC.

This clonotype was counted only a few times. The chain carries TRBV20-1 and TRBJ1-5; weak D call: TRBD1 (6 bases). The V gene lost 5 bases and the J gene lost 2 bases, with 13 bases spanning the gap. The germline gives CDR1 DFQATT, CDR2 SNEGSKA (reference sequence). The CDR3 loop spans 14 amino acids. CDR3 region: CSALQSGGNQPQHF. For the CDR3, the DNA is TGCAGTGCTCTCCAGTCAGGGGGCAATCAGCCCCAGCATTTT.

This chain links TRBV28 with TRBJ2-1; 10 bases are shared with TRBD2. Germline V CDR1 and CDR2: MDHEN, SYDVKM. The CDR3 sequence is 14 residues long. The trim removed 8 bases at V and 7 bases at J, leaving 8 bases unmatched. CDR3 DNA: TGTGCCAGCTCCAGACTAGCGGGTGTTAATGAGCAGTTCTTC. Its protein is CASSRLAGVNEQFF.

This clonotype was detected many times. The chain combines TRBV12-3 or TRBV12-4 with TRBJ2-5; the match to TRBD2 covers 8 bases. With V trimmed by 4 bases and J by 5 bases, 6 bases remained unmatched. This CDR3 has 14 residues. The CDR3 nucleotides read TGTGCCAGCAGTTCCCAGGGACTAGTTGAGACCCAGTACTTC. Its translation is CASSSQGLVETQYF.

This clonotype showed up just a few times. The chain combines TRBV12-3 or TRBV12-4 with TRBJ2-3; D not resolved. Trimming shortened V by 10 bases and J by 8 bases, and 13 bases separated the two germline ends. This CDR3 region has 11 residues. The CDR3 DNA reads as TGTGCCAATGGGATCCAAGGTACGCAGTATTTT. It encodes CANGIQGTQYF.

This clonotype was counted many times. V gene TRBV5-8 combines with J gene TRBJ2-3; 7 positions agree with TRBD2. There are 13 residues in the CDR3. Per the germline V gene, CDR1 is SGHTS and CDR2 is YDEGEE. Trimming removed 6 bases from V and 4 bases from J; junction bases left unmatched: 5. CDR3 in amino acids: CASKAGVADTQYF. CDR3 DNA: TGTGCCAGCAAGGCGGGAGTGGCAGATACGCAGTATTTT.

The V call is TRBV20-1, the J call TRBJ2-1; TRBD2 agrees at 13 bases. V shed 5 bases, J shed 0 bases, and the junction held 7 bases outside the gene matches. Germline V CDR1 and CDR2: DFQATT, SNEGSKA (reference sequence). This CDR3 spans 17 amino acids. The CDR3 loop is CSAGGLAGPGSYNEQFF. The CDR3 nucleotides are TGCAGTGCTGGGGGACTAGCGGGGCCGGGCTCCTACAATGAGCAGTTCTTC.